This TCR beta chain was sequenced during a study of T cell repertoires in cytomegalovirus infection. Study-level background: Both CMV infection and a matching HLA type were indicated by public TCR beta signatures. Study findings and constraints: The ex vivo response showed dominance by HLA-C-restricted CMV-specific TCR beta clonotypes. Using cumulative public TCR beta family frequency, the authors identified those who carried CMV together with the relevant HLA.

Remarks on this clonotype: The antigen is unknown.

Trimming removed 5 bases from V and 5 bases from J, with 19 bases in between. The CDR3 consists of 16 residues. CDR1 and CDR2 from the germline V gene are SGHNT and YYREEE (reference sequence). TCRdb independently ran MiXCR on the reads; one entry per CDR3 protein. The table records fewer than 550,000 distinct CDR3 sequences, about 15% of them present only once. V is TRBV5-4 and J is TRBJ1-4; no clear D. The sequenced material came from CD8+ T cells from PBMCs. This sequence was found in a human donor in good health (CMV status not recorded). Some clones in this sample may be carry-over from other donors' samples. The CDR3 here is CASSFPRGSGNEKLFF. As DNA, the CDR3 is TGTGCCAGCAGTTTTCCTCGAGGGAGCGGAAATGAAAAACTGTTTTTT.